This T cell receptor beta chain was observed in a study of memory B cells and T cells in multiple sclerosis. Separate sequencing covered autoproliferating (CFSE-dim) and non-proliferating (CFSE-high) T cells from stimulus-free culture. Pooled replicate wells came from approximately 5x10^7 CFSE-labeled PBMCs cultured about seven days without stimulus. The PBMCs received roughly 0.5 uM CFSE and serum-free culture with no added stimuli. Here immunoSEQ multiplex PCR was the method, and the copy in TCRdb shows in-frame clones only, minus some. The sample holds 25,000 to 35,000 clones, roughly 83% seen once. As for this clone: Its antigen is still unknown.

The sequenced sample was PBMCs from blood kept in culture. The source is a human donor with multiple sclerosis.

The CDR3 spells CASSTTSSGSLDTQYF. For the CDR3, the DNA is TGCGCCAGCAGCACTACGTCTAGCGGGAGTTTAGATACGCAGTATTTT. The rearrangement uses TRBV5-1 and TRBJ2-3, with 10 nucleotides matching TRBD2. The germline gives CDR1 SGHRS, CDR2 YFSETQ. This CDR3 comprises 16 residues. J lost 5 bases, V lost 4 bases, and 10 bases had no gene match. Supplemented by reference TRBV5-1 and TRBJ2-3, the full variable domain reads KAGVTQTPRYLIKTRGQQVTLSCSPISGHRSVSWYQQTPGQGLQFLFEYFSETQRNKGNFPGRFSGRQFSNSRSEMNVSTLELGDSALYLCASSTTSSGSLDTQYFGPGTRLTVL.